This is a list of T cell receptor beta chains from one sample in a study of T cell responses to AZD1222 COVID-19 vaccine. Data came from immunoSEQ multiplex PCR; TCRdb stores just in-frame clones and leaves some out. Among more than 85,000 clones listed, 82% were seen once. Sequenced here: peripheral blood, sampled on day 0 of AZD1222 vaccination. All receptors derive from an adult in good health. CDR3s leave out the opening cysteine and the closing phenylalanine or tryptophan. Each record gives: J gene, V gene, CDR3 length, CDR3 protein.

j_gene: TRBJ1-2; v_gene: TRBV5-1; len: 12; CDR3aa: ASSPTAGTYGYT
j_gene: TRBJ2-7; v_gene: TRBV12-3/TRBV12-4; len: 10; CDR3aa: ASSLMGYEQY
j_gene: TRBJ2-2; v_gene: TRBV5-6; len: 13; CDR3aa: ASRKPGQGAGELF
j_gene: TRBJ2-7; v_gene: TRBV7-2; len: 12; CDR3aa: ASSLSWTGGEQY
j_gene: TRBJ1-1; v_gene: TRBV5-1; len: 14; CDR3aa: ASSSQGSGKNTEAF
j_gene: TRBJ1-5; v_gene: TRBV6-2/TRBV6-3; len: 16; CDR3aa: ASSYARTGSYSNQPQH
j_gene: TRBJ2-7; v_gene: TRBV5-1; len: 12; CDR3aa: ASSSFGQIYEQY
j_gene: TRBJ1-2; v_gene: TRBV5-4; len: 12; CDR3aa: ASSPGGRNYGYT
j_gene: TRBJ1-5; v_gene: TRBV6-5; len: 13; CDR3aa: ASSSAQGGNQPQH
j_gene: TRBJ2-3; v_gene: TRBV6-5; len: 12; CDR3aa: ASNPRTGEDTQY
j_gene: TRBJ1-1; v_gene: TRBV3-1/TRBV3-2; len: 12; CDR3aa: ASSAIQGITEAF
j_gene: TRBJ2-3; v_gene: TRBV19; len: 15; CDR3aa: ASSRRGLRANTDTQY
j_gene: TRBJ2-7; v_gene: TRBV7-9; len: 12; CDR3aa: ASSLVGGLAEQY
j_gene: TRBJ2-2; v_gene: TRBV3-1/TRBV3-2; len: 11; CDR3aa: ASSQLGHPELF
j_gene: TRBJ2-3; v_gene: TRBV15; len: 11; CDR3aa: ATGRDFTDTQY
j_gene: TRBJ2-7; v_gene: TRBV29-1; len: 11; CDR3aa: SVIGGRSYEQY
j_gene: TRBJ1-1; v_gene: TRBV6-5; len: 13; CDR3aa: ASSYSGRPNTEAF
j_gene: TRBJ2-7; v_gene: TRBV7-6; len: 12; CDR3aa: ASTSVDGGGEQY
j_gene: TRBJ1-1; v_gene: TRBV5-1; len: 14; CDR3aa: ASSLAQKTRNTEAF
j_gene: TRBJ2-3; v_gene: TRBV4-2; len: 12; CDR3aa: ASRRDTETDTQY
j_gene: TRBJ2-7; v_gene: TRBV7-9; len: 11; CDR3aa: ASSPLAPYEQY
j_gene: TRBJ2-7; v_gene: TRBV7-8; len: 12; CDR3aa: ASSSSGLAYEQY
j_gene: TRBJ2-4; v_gene: TRBV5-1; len: 11; CDR3aa: ASSSGRENIQY
j_gene: TRBJ2-3; v_gene: TRBV5-1; len: 13; CDR3aa: ASSLVSSETDTQY
j_gene: TRBJ1-6; v_gene: TRBV7-2; len: 15; CDR3aa: ASSLRIEPTVNSPLH
j_gene: TRBJ2-1; v_gene: TRBV6-5; len: 11; CDR3aa: ASRPGPYNEQF
j_gene: TRBJ1-1; v_gene: TRBV9; len: 14; CDR3aa: ASSPLISSVNTEAF
j_gene: TRBJ1-1; v_gene: TRBV27; len: 12; CDR3aa: ASSLGTRNTEAF
j_gene: TRBJ2-1; v_gene: TRBV15; len: 9; CDR3aa: ASSGDNEQF
j_gene: TRBJ1-6; v_gene: TRBV5-1; len: 11; CDR3aa: ASSGGSNSPLH
j_gene: TRBJ1-4; v_gene: TRBV2; len: 12; CDR3aa: ASSPRTGTEKLF
j_gene: TRBJ1-2; v_gene: TRBV18; len: 13; CDR3aa: ASSPLWGPNYGYT
j_gene: TRBJ2-7; v_gene: TRBV25-1; len: 13; CDR3aa: ASFYPGVLSYEQY
j_gene: TRBJ2-1; v_gene: TRBV7-3; len: 12; CDR3aa: ASSLQPLDRKQF
j_gene: TRBJ1-2; v_gene: TRBV10-2; len: 15; CDR3aa: ASSDVRDRSGRYGYT
j_gene: TRBJ2-5; v_gene: TRBV5-6; len: 12; CDR3aa: ASSREVFQETQY
j_gene: TRBJ2-1; v_gene: TRBV7-2; len: 12; CDR3aa: ASSQDRSYNEQF
j_gene: TRBJ1-1; v_gene: TRBV27; len: 12; CDR3aa: ASSLGGPNTEAF
j_gene: TRBJ1-2; v_gene: TRBV7-2; len: 13; CDR3aa: ASPQSSGYRAGYT
j_gene: TRBJ2-1; v_gene: TRBV6-4; len: 12; CDR3aa: ASSVAGGPEEQF
j_gene: TRBJ2-7; v_gene: TRBV5-3; len: 14; CDR3aa: ARSLAFGVASYEQY
j_gene: TRBJ2-7; v_gene: TRBV10-1; len: 13; CDR3aa: ASSAGGDRNYEQY